This record covers a single T cell receptor (beta chain). Its target is not known. The sample comes from a study of T cells and Merkel cell carcinoma outcomes. Study-level points and caveats: Repertoire plus T-cell density reportedly predicted Merkel cell carcinoma outcomes.

Profiling relied on immunoSEQ multiplex PCR, and the TCRdb table lists in-frame clones only, not all of them. The data hold about 6,400 clones, with 70% to 75% observed a single time. Sequencing used tumor tissue from Merkel cell carcinoma. The receptor was isolated from a human donor with Merkel cell carcinoma. Some clones in this sample may be carry-over from other donors' samples.

CDR3 in amino acids: CAWSRTGFSKAGELFF. The CDR3 bases are TGTGCCTGGTCAAGGACAGGCTTCTCGAAGGCCGGGGAGCTGTTTTTT. The chain carries TRBV30 and TRBJ2-2; the match to TRBD1 covers 7 bases. The junction had 15 bases not matched to a gene; V was cut back by 5 bases and J by 6 bases. The V gene's germline CDR1 is GTSNPN and CDR2 SVGIG (reference sequence). CDR3 size: 16 residues.